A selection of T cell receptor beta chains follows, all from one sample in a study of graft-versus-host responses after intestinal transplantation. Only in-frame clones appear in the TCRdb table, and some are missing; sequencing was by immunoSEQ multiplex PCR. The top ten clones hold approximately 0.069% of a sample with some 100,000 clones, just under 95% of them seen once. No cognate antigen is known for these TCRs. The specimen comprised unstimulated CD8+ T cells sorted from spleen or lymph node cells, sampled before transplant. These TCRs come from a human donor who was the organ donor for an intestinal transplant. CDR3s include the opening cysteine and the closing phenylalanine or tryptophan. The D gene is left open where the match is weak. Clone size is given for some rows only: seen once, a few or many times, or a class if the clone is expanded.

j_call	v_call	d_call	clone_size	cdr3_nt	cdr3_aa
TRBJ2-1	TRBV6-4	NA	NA	TGTGCCAGCAGTGACATTGCGGGGTCCTACAATGAGCAGTTCTTC	CASSDIAGSYNEQFF
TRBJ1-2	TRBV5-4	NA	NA	TGTGCCAGCAGCGGAGGACAGAACTATGGCTACACCTTC	CASSGGQNYGYTF
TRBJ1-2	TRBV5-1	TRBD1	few	TGCGCCAGCAGAATAGACAGGGGGGACTATGGCTACACCTTC	CASRIDRGDYGYTF
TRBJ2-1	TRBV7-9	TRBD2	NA	TGTGCCAGCAGCCGAGCGGGAGTCGGCTCCTACAATGAGCAGTTCTTC	CASSRAGVGSYNEQFF
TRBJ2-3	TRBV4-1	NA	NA	TGCGCCAGCAGCCAAGCCACCTCGGGGACAGATACGCAGTATTTT	CASSQATSGTDTQYF
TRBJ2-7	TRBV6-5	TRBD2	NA	TGTGCCAGCAGTTACCGGGGGGGTAGCTCCTACGAGCAGTACTTC	CASSYRGGSSYEQYF
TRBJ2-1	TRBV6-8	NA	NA	TGTGCCAGGGCAGGCCCGGATCTCAATGAGCAGTTCTTC	CARAGPDLNEQFF
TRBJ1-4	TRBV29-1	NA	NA	TGCAGCGTTGGTATAGGGGGGGACTTAAATGAAAAACTGTTTTTT	CSVGIGGDLNEKLFF
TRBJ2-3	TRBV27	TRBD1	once	TGTGCCAGCAGCTCAATCGGACAGGGCTCAGATACGCAGTATTTT	CASSSIGQGSDTQYF
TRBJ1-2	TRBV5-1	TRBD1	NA	TGCGCCAGCAGCCAAACCCGGACAGGGATAAACTATGGCTACACCTTC	CASSQTRTGINYGYTF
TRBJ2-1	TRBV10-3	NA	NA	TGTGCCATCAGTTCCCCTCCTAGCGTGTATTTCAATGAGCAGTTCTTC	CAISSPPSVYFNEQFF
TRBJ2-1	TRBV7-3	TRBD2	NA	TGTGCCAGCAGTATAGGACTGAGCGGGGGTTATGAGCAGTTCTTC	CASSIGLSGGYEQFF
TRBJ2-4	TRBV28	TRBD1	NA	TGTGCCAGCAGCTCCGGGACAGGGGACATTCAGTACTTC	CASSSGTGDIQYF
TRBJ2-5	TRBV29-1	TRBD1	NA	TGCAGCGGGACAGGGTTTTTCGAGACCCAGTACTTC	CSGTGFFETQYF
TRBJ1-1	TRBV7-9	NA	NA	TGTGCCAGCAGCCGCTCAGGGTGGACTGAAGCTTTCTTT	CASSRSGWTEAFF
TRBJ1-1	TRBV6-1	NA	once	TGTGCCAGCTCGACGGGGAGATGGGACACTGAAGCTTTCTTT	CASSTGRWDTEAFF
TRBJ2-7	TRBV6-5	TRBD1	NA	TGTGCCAGCAGTTACCGACAGGGCTACGAGCAGTACTTC	CASSYRQGYEQYF
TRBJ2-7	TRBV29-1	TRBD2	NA	TGCAGCGTCGTCTTGACTAGCCATCCTTACTACGAGCAGTACTTC	CSVVLTSHPYYEQYF
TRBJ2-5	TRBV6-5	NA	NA	TGTGCCAGCAGTTACCGAATAGATAATGAGCAGTACTTC	CASSYRIDNEQYF
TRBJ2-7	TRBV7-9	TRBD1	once	TGTGCCAGCAGGCCGATCCGGACAGGGCGCCACTACGAGCAGTACTTC	CASRPIRTGRHYEQYF
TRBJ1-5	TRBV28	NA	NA	TGTGCCAGCAGCCCCAGTAGCAATCAGCCCCAGCATTTT	CASSPSSNQPQHF
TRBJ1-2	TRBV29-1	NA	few	TGCAGCGTTGACCGGGGGGTCTATGGCTACACCTTC	CSVDRGVYGYTF
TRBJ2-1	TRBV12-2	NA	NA	TGTGCAAGTCGCTTATGCCCGGGACTAGCGGGTGACCTTGGGCAGTTCTTC	CASRLCPGLAGDLGQFF
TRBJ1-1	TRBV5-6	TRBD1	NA	TGTGCCAGCAGCTTGGAGGGACAGACCACTGAAGCTTTCTTT	CASSLEGQTTEAFF
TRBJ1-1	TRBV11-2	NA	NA	TGTGCCAGCAGCCGCTACTTGGGGACTAACACTGAAGCTTTCTTT	CASSRYLGTNTEAFF
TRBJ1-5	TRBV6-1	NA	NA	TGTGCCAGCAGACGGAGTGAACCCAGTCAGCCCCAGCATTTT	CASRRSEPSQPQHF
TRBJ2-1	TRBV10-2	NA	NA	TGCGCCAGCATGGAGGAACAGTTTGAGCAGTTCTTC	CASMEEQFEQFF
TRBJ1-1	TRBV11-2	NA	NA	TGTGCCAGCAGTCAGATGAACACTGAAGCTTTCTTT	CASSQMNTEAFF
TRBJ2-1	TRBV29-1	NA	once	TGCAGCTTCTCGGAGGATTACAATGAGCAGTTCTTC	CSFSEDYNEQFF
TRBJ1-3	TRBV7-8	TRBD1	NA	TGTGCCAGCAGCACGGGACAGGGGGGCGACACCATATATTTT	CASSTGQGGDTIYF
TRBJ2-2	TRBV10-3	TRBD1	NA	TGTGCCATCAGGGACCCAGACAGGGTTCGCACCGGGGAGCTGTTTTTT	CAIRDPDRVRTGELFF
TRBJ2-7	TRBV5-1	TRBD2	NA	TGCGCCAGCAGCTCCTATAGCGGGAGTCTAAACGAGCAGTACTTC	CASSSYSGSLNEQYF
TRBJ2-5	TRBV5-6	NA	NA	TGTGCCAGCAGACGGGGGAACCAAGAGACCCAGTACTTC	CASRRGNQETQYF
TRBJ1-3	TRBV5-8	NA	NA	TGTGCCAGCAGCTTCCCGGACATCCTACAAGGGCCCATATATTTT	CASSFPDILQGPIYF
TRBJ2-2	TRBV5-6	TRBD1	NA	TGTGCCAGCAGCCTACGGGACAGACTCGAAGAGGCCGGGGAGCTGTTTTTT	CASSLRDRLEEAGELFF
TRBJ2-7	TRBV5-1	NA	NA	TGCGCCAGCACCCGAGGATTTACCTACGAGCAGTACTTC	CASTRGFTYEQYF
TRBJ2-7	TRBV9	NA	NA	TGTGCCAGCAGCGTAGACCAGCGGAGTACCTACGAGCAGTACTTC	CASSVDQRSTYEQYF
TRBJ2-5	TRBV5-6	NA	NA	TGTGCCAGCAGCTTAGGGGTGGCGATAGTGCCCCAGTACTTC	CASSLGVAIVPQYF
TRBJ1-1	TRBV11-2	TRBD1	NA	TGTGCCAGCAGCCTAGGTGGACAGGGGGCATCTTTCTTT	CASSLGGQGASFF
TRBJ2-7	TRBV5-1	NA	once	TGCGCCAGCAGCTTGGGTCGTAGCGAGCAGTACTTC	CASSLGRSEQYF